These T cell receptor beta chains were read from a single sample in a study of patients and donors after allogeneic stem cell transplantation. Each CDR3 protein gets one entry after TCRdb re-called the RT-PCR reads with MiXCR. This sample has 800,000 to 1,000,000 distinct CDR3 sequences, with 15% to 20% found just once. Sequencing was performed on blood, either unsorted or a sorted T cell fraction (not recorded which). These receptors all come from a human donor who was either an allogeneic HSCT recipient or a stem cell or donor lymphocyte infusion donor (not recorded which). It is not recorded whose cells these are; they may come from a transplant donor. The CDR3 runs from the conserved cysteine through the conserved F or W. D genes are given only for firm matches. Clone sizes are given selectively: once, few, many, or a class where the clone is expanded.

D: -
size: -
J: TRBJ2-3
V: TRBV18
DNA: TGTGCCAGCTCACCTCGCGGCGCTGCTCCTAGCACAGATACGCAGTATTTT
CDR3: CASSPRGAAPSTDTQYF

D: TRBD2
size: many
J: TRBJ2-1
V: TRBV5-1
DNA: TGCGCCAGCAGTTTGGGACTAGCGGTCAATGAGCAGTTCTTC
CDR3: CASSLGLAVNEQFF

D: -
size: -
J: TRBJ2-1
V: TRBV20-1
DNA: TGCAGTGCTAGAGTGCGCCTAGACTCTTACAATGAGCAGTTCTTC
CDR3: CSARVRLDSYNEQFF

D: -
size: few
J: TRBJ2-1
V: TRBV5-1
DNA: TGCGCCAGCAGCTTGGGCAGGTACTACAATGAGCAGTTCTTC
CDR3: CASSLGRYYNEQFF

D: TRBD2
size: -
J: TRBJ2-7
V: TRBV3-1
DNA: TGTGCCAGCAGCCGGCAAGCGGGGACGCCCTACGAGCAGTACTTC
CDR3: CASSRQAGTPYEQYF

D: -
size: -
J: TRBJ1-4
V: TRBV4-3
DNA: TGCGCCAGCAGCCAAGTCCATGAAAAACTGTTTTTT
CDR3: CASSQVHEKLFF

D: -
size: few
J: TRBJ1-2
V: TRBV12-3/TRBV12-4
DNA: TGTGCCAGCAGTTTAAACAGGGTGGTGAATGGCTACACCTTC
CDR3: CASSLNRVVNGYTF

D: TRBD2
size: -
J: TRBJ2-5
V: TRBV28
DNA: TGTGCCAGCAGCCCCCTGTGGGGAGGGCCGAAGGAGACCCAGTACTTC
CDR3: CASSPLWGGPKETQYF

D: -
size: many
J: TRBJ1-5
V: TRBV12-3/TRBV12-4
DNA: TGTGCCAGCACCCTTGGGGGGGGCAGGGGCAATCAGCCCCAGCATTTT
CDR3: CASTLGGGRGNQPQHF

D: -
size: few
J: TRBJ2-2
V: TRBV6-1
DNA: TGTGCCAGCATTCCGGGACACCTGAACACCGGGGAGCTGTTTTTT
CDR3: CASIPGHLNTGELFF

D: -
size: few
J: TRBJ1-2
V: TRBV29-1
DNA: TGCAGCGTTGGAGTGACAGCCCCACAGAACTATGGCTACACCTTC
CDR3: CSVGVTAPQNYGYTF

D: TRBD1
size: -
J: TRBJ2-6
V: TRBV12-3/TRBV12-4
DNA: TGTGCCAGCAGTTTAGGGACAGGGCTCGCCGGGGCCAACGTCCTGACTTTC
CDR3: CASSLGTGLAGANVLTF

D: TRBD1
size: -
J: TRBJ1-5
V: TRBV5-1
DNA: TGCGCCAGCAGCATCGGGACAGACAATCAGCCCCAGCATTTT
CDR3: CASSIGTDNQPQHF

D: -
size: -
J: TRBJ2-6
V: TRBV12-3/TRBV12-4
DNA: TGTGCCAGCAGGATCCTTACCGGGGCCAACGTCCTGACTTTC
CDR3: CASRILTGANVLTF

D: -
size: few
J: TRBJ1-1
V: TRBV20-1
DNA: TGCAGTGCTAGCAAGGCGGGGCCCTTCTCAGGTTTCTTT
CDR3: CSASKAGPFSGFF

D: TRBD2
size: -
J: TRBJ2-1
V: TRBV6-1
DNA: TGTGCCAGCAGTAAGCCAGGACTAGCGGGAGTCCGAAATGAGCAGTTCTTC
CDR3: CASSKPGLAGVRNEQFF

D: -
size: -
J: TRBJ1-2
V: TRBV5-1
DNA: TGCGCCAGCAGCTTGGACGAGCTAACCCGGTCCTACACCTTC
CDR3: CASSLDELTRSYTF

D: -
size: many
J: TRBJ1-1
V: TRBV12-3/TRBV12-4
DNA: TGTGCCAGCAGTTTCAGGGACACTGAAGCTTTCTTT
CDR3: CASSFRDTEAFF

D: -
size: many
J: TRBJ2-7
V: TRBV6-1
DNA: TGTGCCAGCAGTGTGGACAGCAGAGGATCCTACGAGCAGTACTTC
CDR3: CASSVDSRGSYEQYF

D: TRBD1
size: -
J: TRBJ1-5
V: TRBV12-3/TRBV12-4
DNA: TGTGCCAGCAGACGACAGGGGTACAAGTCCCAGCATTTT
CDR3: CASRRQGYKSQHF

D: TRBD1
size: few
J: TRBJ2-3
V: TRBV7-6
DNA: TGTGCCAGCAAAGGGGGCAGGGTAGTTCCAGATACGCAGTATTTT
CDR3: CASKGGRVVPDTQYF

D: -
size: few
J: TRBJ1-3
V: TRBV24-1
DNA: TGTGCCACCCCCCGGTACACCATATATTTT
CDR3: CATPRYTIYF

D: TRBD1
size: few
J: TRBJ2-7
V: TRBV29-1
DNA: TGCAGCGTTGTGACAGGGGCCTACGAGCAGTACTTC
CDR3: CSVVTGAYEQYF

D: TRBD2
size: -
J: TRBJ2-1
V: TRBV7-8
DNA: TGTGCCAGCAGCCCTAGACTAGCGCCCTACAATGAGCAGTTCTTC
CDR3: CASSPRLAPYNEQFF

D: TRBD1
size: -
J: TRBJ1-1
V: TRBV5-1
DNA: TGCGCCAGCAGCTCGCGACAGGGGCGGGAGGGCACTGAAGCTTTCTTT
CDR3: CASSSRQGREGTEAFF

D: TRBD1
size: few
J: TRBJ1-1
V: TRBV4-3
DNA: TGCGCCAGCAGCCAAGAAAGACAGGGAACTGAAGCTTTCTTT
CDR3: CASSQERQGTEAFF

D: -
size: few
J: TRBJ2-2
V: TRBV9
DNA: TGTGCCAGCAGCATCCCCCGGACGGGAGATACCGGGGAGCTGTTTTTT
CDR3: CASSIPRTGDTGELFF

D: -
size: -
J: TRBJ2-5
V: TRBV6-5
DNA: TGTGCCAGCAGTTATGAAAGGGGCGCGGAAGAGACCCAGTACTTC
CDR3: CASSYERGAEETQYF

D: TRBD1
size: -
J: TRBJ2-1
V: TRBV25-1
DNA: TGTGCCAGCAGTGGGAATCGTCAGGGGGCGAGCGGTGAGCAGTTCTTC
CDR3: CASSGNRQGASGEQFF

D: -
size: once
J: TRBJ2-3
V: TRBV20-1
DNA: TGCAGTGCTAGAGATCGGGGTGGGCTCCGTAGGGGAAATACGCAGTATTTT
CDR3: CSARDRGGLRRGNTQYF

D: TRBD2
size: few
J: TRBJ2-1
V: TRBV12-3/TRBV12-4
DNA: TGTGCCAGCAGTACCGCTAGCGGGGGGCCATCTAAGGAGCAGTTCTTC
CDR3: CASSTASGGPSKEQFF

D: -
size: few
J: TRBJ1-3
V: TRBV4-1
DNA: TGCGCCAGCAGCCAAGATGGGACGGCTGGAAACACCATATATTTT
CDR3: CASSQDGTAGNTIYF

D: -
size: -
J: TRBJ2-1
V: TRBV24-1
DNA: TGTGCCACCAGTGACCTGACACCGGCCAATGAGCAGTTCTTC
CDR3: CATSDLTPANEQFF

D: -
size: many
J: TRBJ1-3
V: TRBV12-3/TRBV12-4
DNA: TGTGCCAGCAGTTTCAACAGATATGGAAACACCATATATTTT
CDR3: CASSFNRYGNTIYF

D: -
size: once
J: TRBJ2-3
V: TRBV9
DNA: TGTGCCAGCAGCGTAGGAACCACGAGCACAGATACGCAGTATTTT
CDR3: CASSVGTTSTDTQYF

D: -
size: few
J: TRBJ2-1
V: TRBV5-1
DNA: TGCGCCAGCAGCTTGGTCCCAGGGCATTACAATGAGCAGTTCTTC
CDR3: CASSLVPGHYNEQFF

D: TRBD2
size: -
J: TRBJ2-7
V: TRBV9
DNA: TGTGCCAGCAGCGTAGAGCGGGAGCCCAACGAGCAGTACTTC
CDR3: CASSVEREPNEQYF

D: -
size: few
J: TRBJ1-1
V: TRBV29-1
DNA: TGCAGCGTCCACTATAAACAGGGGAACACTGAAGCTTTCTTT
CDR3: CSVHYKQGNTEAFF

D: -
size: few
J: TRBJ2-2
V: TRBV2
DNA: TGTGCCAGCAGTAGGACAAATGCGAACACCGGGGAGCTGTTTTTT
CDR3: CASSRTNANTGELFF

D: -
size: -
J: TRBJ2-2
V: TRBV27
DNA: TGTGCCAGCAGTTTTTTGAGGCCCAGGTCTGTCGGGGAGCTGTTTTTT
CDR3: CASSFLRPRSVGELFF

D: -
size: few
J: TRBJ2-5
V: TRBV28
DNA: TGTGCCAGCAGTTTTAGGGGGGCGGGGACCCAGTACTTC
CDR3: CASSFRGAGTQYF

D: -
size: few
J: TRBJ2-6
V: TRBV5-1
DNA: TGCGCCAGCAGCCACCCGGAGGCCAACGTCCTGACTTTC
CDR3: CASSHPEANVLTF

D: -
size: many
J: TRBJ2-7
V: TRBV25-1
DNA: TGTGCCAGCAGTGAGACGGAAGCCTACGAGCAGTACTTC
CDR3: CASSETEAYEQYF

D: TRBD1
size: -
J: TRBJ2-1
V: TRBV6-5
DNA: TGTGCCAGCAGTTTCAACGGACAGGGTCCCGAGAGTGAGCAGTTCTTC
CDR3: CASSFNGQGPESEQFF

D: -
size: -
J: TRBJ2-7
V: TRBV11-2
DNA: TGTGCCAGCGGGGAAGACTTCCTCTACGAGCAGTACTTC
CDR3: CASGEDFLYEQYF

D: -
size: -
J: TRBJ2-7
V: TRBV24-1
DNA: TGTGCCACCAGTGATTTGATCGGCTACGAGCAGTACTTC
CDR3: CATSDLIGYEQYF

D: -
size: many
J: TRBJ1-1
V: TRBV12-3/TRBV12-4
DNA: TGTGCCAGCTTCGGGTTGGCTGAAGCTTTCTTT
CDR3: CASFGLAEAFF

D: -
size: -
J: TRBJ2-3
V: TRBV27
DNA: TGTGCCAGCAGTTACCTGAGTGCTAGCGATCTTAGCACAGATACGCAGTATTTT
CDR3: CASSYLSASDLSTDTQYF

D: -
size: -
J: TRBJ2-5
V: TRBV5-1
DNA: TGCGCCAGCAGCTTGGAAGGGTGGAGTGAGGAGACCCAGTACTTC
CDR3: CASSLEGWSEETQYF

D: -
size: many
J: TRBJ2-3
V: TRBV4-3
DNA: TGCGCCAGCAGCCAAGATTCCTCGAAAGATACGCAGTATTTT
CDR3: CASSQDSSKDTQYF

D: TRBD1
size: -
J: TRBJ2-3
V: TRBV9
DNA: TGTGCCAGCAGCGGGGGACAGGGTGGCACAGATACGCAGTATTTT
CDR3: CASSGGQGGTDTQYF